This T cell receptor beta chain comes out of a study of cytomegalovirus exposure and HLA in healthy donors. Per germline, CDR1 SNHLY and CDR2 FYNNEI. The CDR3 extends over 13 amino acids. V gave up 3 bases and J gave up 7 bases; unmatched junction bases: 5. Primers for the PCR totalled 60 Vbeta and 13 Jbeta. Sequencing was performed with immunoSEQ multiplex PCR; in TCRdb, only in-frame clones are kept and a portion is missing. The data hold 58,000 or so clones, with 75% observed a single time. This TCR came from a woman aged 40 to 50 in good health and CMV-seropositive. Sequenced: PBMCs. This chain uses TRBV2 with TRBJ1-2, with 7 bases lining up with TRBD1. CDR3 coding DNA: TGTGCCAGCAGTGAGCTGGGACAGAGTGGCTACACCTTC. Translating it yields CASSELGQSGYTF.